Listed below are T cell receptor beta chains from one sample, sequenced in a study of post-analysis software for immune sequencing data. TCRdb itself ran the PCR reads through MiXCR, one entry per CDR3 protein. The repertoire includes about 540,000 distinct CDR3 sequences, roughly 34% of them detected once, and 5% to 6% sits in the top ten. Sequencing was performed on blood. These receptors were obtained from a girl aged 2-17 years with multiple sclerosis. The CDR3 runs from the conserved cysteine through the conserved F or W. The order of the fields is V gene, D gene, J gene, clone size, CDR3 DNA, CDR3 protein. A D gene is named only where the DNA matches it firmly. Part of the rows lack a size; the others show once, few, many or a class for expanded clones.

v_call: TRBV9
d_call: NA
j_call: TRBJ2-1
clone_size: NA
cdr3_nt: TGTGCCAGCAGCGTAGATGTGGCTCTCGGCTACAATGAGCAGTTCTTC
cdr3_aa: CASSVDVALGYNEQFF

v_call: TRBV28
d_call: NA
j_call: TRBJ2-7
clone_size: NA
cdr3_nt: TGCGCCAGCAGTTTCGGGGCAGGGGAGGGTTACGAGCAGTACTTC
cdr3_aa: CASSFGAGEGYEQYF

v_call: TRBV5-5
d_call: NA
j_call: TRBJ1-2
clone_size: once
cdr3_nt: TGTGCCAGCAGCTTTCACGGGACGGATGGCTACACCTTC
cdr3_aa: CASSFHGTDGYTF

v_call: TRBV6-5
d_call: NA
j_call: TRBJ1-1
clone_size: few
cdr3_nt: TGTGCCAGCAGTTACTCTTTGACTGAAGCTTTCTTT
cdr3_aa: CASSYSLTEAFF

v_call: TRBV20-1
d_call: TRBD1
j_call: TRBJ1-5
clone_size: many
cdr3_nt: TGCAGTGCGAGACAGGGTGGCAATCAGCCCCAGCATTTT
cdr3_aa: CSARQGGNQPQHF

v_call: TRBV7-8
d_call: TRBD2
j_call: TRBJ2-1
clone_size: NA
cdr3_nt: TGTGCCAGCAGCGCTACACGGGGGGAATACAATGAGCAGTTCTTC
cdr3_aa: CASSATRGEYNEQFF

v_call: TRBV24-1
d_call: NA
j_call: TRBJ2-5
clone_size: NA
cdr3_nt: TGTGCCACCAGTGATTTCGAGACCCAGTACTTC
cdr3_aa: CATSDFETQYF

v_call: TRBV3-1
d_call: TRBD2
j_call: TRBJ2-3
clone_size: few
cdr3_nt: TGTGCCAGCAGCCTTACCGGGACTAGCGGACGGGATACGCAGTATTTT
cdr3_aa: CASSLTGTSGRDTQYF

v_call: TRBV6-5
d_call: TRBD1
j_call: TRBJ2-7
clone_size: many
cdr3_nt: TGTGCCAGCAGTCTAAGGGACAGCCGCTACGAGCAGTACTTC
cdr3_aa: CASSLRDSRYEQYF

v_call: TRBV6-1
d_call: NA
j_call: TRBJ1-2
clone_size: few
cdr3_nt: TGTGCCAGGTCGATGGGGAACTATGGCTACACCTTC
cdr3_aa: CARSMGNYGYTF

v_call: TRBV20-1
d_call: NA
j_call: TRBJ1-1
clone_size: few
cdr3_nt: TGCAGTGCTTGTGACCGGCTGGGCACTGAAGCTTTCTTT
cdr3_aa: CSACDRLGTEAFF

v_call: TRBV3-1
d_call: TRBD2
j_call: TRBJ2-4
clone_size: NA
cdr3_nt: TGTGCCAGCAGCCAGGGACTAGTCGGCAACATTCAGTACTTC
cdr3_aa: CASSQGLVGNIQYF

v_call: TRBV11-3
d_call: TRBD2
j_call: TRBJ2-1
clone_size: NA
cdr3_nt: TGTGCCAGCAGCTTTGTTAGCGGGGGGGCCGACAATGAGCAGTTCTTC
cdr3_aa: CASSFVSGGADNEQFF

v_call: TRBV20-1
d_call: NA
j_call: TRBJ2-5
clone_size: few
cdr3_nt: TGCAGTGCATTGCGGGCCGCGGTTTCTCAAGAGACCCAGTACTTC
cdr3_aa: CSALRAAVSQETQYF

v_call: TRBV4-1
d_call: NA
j_call: TRBJ1-4
clone_size: few
cdr3_nt: TGCGCCAGCAGCCAAGGGGCGACTGCTAATGAAAAACTGTTTTTT
cdr3_aa: CASSQGATANEKLFF

v_call: TRBV6-6
d_call: NA
j_call: TRBJ1-6
clone_size: few
cdr3_nt: TGTGCCAGCAGTTACTCGAGTCTTGCAGCGTATAATTCACCCCTCCACTTT
cdr3_aa: CASSYSSLAAYNSPLHF

v_call: TRBV20-1
d_call: NA
j_call: TRBJ1-5
clone_size: NA
cdr3_nt: TGCAGTGCTCTTACAGGGTATTATCAGCCCCAGCATTTT
cdr3_aa: CSALTGYYQPQHF

v_call: TRBV20-1
d_call: NA
j_call: TRBJ1-5
clone_size: NA
cdr3_nt: TGCAGCCAGGGAAGCAATCAGCCCCAGCATTTT
cdr3_aa: CSQGSNQPQHF

v_call: TRBV5-1
d_call: NA
j_call: TRBJ1-1
clone_size: NA
cdr3_nt: TGCGCCAGCAGCTTTGGACTGATGAACACTGAAGCTTTCTTT
cdr3_aa: CASSFGLMNTEAFF

v_call: TRBV11-2
d_call: TRBD2
j_call: TRBJ2-1
clone_size: NA
cdr3_nt: TGTGCCAGCAGCTTAGATTGGGCGGGGGTCTACAATGAGCAGTTCTTC
cdr3_aa: CASSLDWAGVYNEQFF

v_call: TRBV5-1
d_call: NA
j_call: TRBJ2-7
clone_size: NA
cdr3_nt: TGCGCCAGCAGCTTAAACCCGACGGACTCCTACGAGCAGTACTTC
cdr3_aa: CASSLNPTDSYEQYF

v_call: TRBV5-5
d_call: NA
j_call: TRBJ2-3
clone_size: NA
cdr3_nt: TGTGCCAGCAGCTTGGAGTACACAGATACGCAGTATTTT
cdr3_aa: CASSLEYTDTQYF

v_call: TRBV20-1
d_call: TRBD2
j_call: TRBJ2-2
clone_size: NA
cdr3_nt: TGCAGTGCTAGACGGGTGACTAGCGGGCTTCACGGGGAGCTGTTTTTT
cdr3_aa: CSARRVTSGLHGELFF

v_call: TRBV6-1
d_call: NA
j_call: TRBJ2-7
clone_size: NA
cdr3_nt: TGTGCCAGCGGATATTCCCAGGGAGCCCTGATCTACGAGCAGTACTTC
cdr3_aa: CASGYSQGALIYEQYF

v_call: TRBV3-1
d_call: NA
j_call: TRBJ1-1
clone_size: once
cdr3_nt: TGTGCCACCAGGGAGGCCACTGAAGCTTTCTTT
cdr3_aa: CATREATEAFF

v_call: TRBV4-1
d_call: NA
j_call: TRBJ1-4
clone_size: NA
cdr3_nt: TGCGCCAGCAGCCAGGGGCGGGGTGAAAAACTGTTTTTT
cdr3_aa: CASSQGRGEKLFF

v_call: TRBV20-1
d_call: NA
j_call: TRBJ2-5
clone_size: NA
cdr3_nt: TGCAGTGCCACAAGGCAAACGCAAGAGACCCAGTACTTC
cdr3_aa: CSATRQTQETQYF

v_call: TRBV6-6
d_call: TRBD1
j_call: TRBJ1-1
clone_size: NA
cdr3_nt: TGTGCCAGCAGCCACCCAGGGGGTAGGATTACTGAAGCTTTCTTT
cdr3_aa: CASSHPGGRITEAFF

v_call: TRBV7-9
d_call: NA
j_call: TRBJ2-1
clone_size: few
cdr3_nt: TGTGCCAGCAGCCCCCAGGGTTATCGGGGCGGAACGTTGTCCGACAATGAGCAGTTTTTC
cdr3_aa: CASSPQGYRGGTLSDNEQFF

v_call: TRBV4-2
d_call: NA
j_call: TRBJ1-2
clone_size: few
cdr3_nt: TGTGCCAGCAGCCAAGTCCCAGACAACTATGGCTACACCTTC
cdr3_aa: CASSQVPDNYGYTF

v_call: TRBV6-5
d_call: NA
j_call: TRBJ2-5
clone_size: NA
cdr3_nt: TGTGCCAGCAGTTACTCGACATTGCAAGAGACCCAGTACTTC
cdr3_aa: CASSYSTLQETQYF

v_call: TRBV20-1
d_call: NA
j_call: TRBJ2-3
clone_size: few
cdr3_nt: TGCAGTGCAATCTCAGGGACAGATACGCAGTATTTT
cdr3_aa: CSAISGTDTQYF

v_call: TRBV6-1
d_call: TRBD1
j_call: TRBJ2-5
clone_size: many
cdr3_nt: TGTGCCAGCAGTCCAGGACAGGGGGGAGAGACCCAGTACTTC
cdr3_aa: CASSPGQGGETQYF

v_call: TRBV5-6
d_call: NA
j_call: TRBJ2-5
clone_size: NA
cdr3_nt: TGTGCCAGCAGCTTGAGAACGACGGGGGAGACCCAGTACTTC
cdr3_aa: CASSLRTTGETQYF

v_call: TRBV29-1
d_call: TRBD1
j_call: TRBJ2-5
clone_size: few
cdr3_nt: TGCAGCGTTGAATACAGGGGGCTGGTGACCCAGTACTTC
cdr3_aa: CSVEYRGLVTQYF

v_call: TRBV12-3/TRBV12-4
d_call: NA
j_call: TRBJ2-5
clone_size: many
cdr3_nt: TGTGCCAGCGGACGAACGAACCAAGAGACCCAGTACTTC
cdr3_aa: CASGRTNQETQYF

v_call: TRBV4-1
d_call: NA
j_call: TRBJ2-3
clone_size: NA
cdr3_nt: TGCGCCAGCAGCCAAGATCCTGGTCAGGGCACAGATACGCAGTATTTT
cdr3_aa: CASSQDPGQGTDTQYF

v_call: TRBV29-1
d_call: TRBD2
j_call: TRBJ2-3
clone_size: few
cdr3_nt: TGCAGCGTTGTCGATAACGCCAGCGGGGGCACAGATACGCAGTATTTT
cdr3_aa: CSVVDNASGGTDTQYF

v_call: TRBV12-3/TRBV12-4
d_call: NA
j_call: TRBJ2-3
clone_size: few
cdr3_nt: TGTGCCAGCAGTTTGGCGGCAGGCACAGATACGCAGTATTTT
cdr3_aa: CASSLAAGTDTQYF

v_call: TRBV12-3/TRBV12-4
d_call: TRBD1
j_call: TRBJ1-1
clone_size: NA
cdr3_nt: TGTGCCAGCAGTTTCCCCACAGGGGGCAAAACTGAAGCTTTCTTT
cdr3_aa: CASSFPTGGKTEAFF

v_call: TRBV19
d_call: NA
j_call: TRBJ2-5
clone_size: few
cdr3_nt: TGTGCCAGTAGTGTCCAAGGCCTATTACAAGAGACCCAGTACTTC
cdr3_aa: CASSVQGLLQETQYF

v_call: TRBV6-6
d_call: TRBD2
j_call: TRBJ2-3
clone_size: NA
cdr3_nt: TGTGCCAGCAGTCACCTTTTAGCGGGGGTCACAGATACGCAGTATTTT
cdr3_aa: CASSHLLAGVTDTQYF

v_call: TRBV28
d_call: TRBD2
j_call: TRBJ2-1
clone_size: few
cdr3_nt: TGTGCCAGCAGCCAAGGAAGCGGACTAGCGGGGGGGCGGTACAATGAGCAGTTCTTC
cdr3_aa: CASSQGSGLAGGRYNEQFF

v_call: TRBV7-9
d_call: NA
j_call: TRBJ2-3
clone_size: NA
cdr3_nt: TGTGCCAGCAGCAGAAGGTTGGGAGATACGCAGTATTTT
cdr3_aa: CASSRRLGDTQYF

v_call: TRBV6-6
d_call: TRBD2
j_call: TRBJ2-7
clone_size: few
cdr3_nt: TGTGCCAGCAGTTACGATCGGGGGGGCCCCGAGCAGTACTTC
cdr3_aa: CASSYDRGGPEQYF